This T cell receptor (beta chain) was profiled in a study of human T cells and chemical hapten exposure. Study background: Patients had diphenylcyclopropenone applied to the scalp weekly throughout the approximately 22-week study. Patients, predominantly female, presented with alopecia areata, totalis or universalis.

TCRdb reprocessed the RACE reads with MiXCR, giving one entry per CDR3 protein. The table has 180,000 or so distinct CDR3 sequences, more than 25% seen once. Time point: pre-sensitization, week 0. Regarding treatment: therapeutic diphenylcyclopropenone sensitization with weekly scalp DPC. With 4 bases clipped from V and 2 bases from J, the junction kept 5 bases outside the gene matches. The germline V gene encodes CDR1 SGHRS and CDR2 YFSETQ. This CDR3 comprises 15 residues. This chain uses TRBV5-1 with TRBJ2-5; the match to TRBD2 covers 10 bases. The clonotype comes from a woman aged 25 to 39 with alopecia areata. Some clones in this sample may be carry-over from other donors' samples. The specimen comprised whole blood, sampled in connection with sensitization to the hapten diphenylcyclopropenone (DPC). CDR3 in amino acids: CASSPLAGMQETQYF. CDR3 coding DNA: TGCGCCAGCAGCCCACTAGCGGGAATGCAAGAGACCCAGTACTTC.